This record concerns one TCR beta chain sequence. The data derive from a study of shared clonotypes between healthy human individuals. Germline loops: CDR1 SGHRS, CDR2 YFSETQ. The CDR3 runs to 18 residues. J gave up 1 base and V 0 bases, and 7 bases lay outside the gene matches. Some clones are missing from TCRdb's copy, which holds only in-frame ones; the method was immunoSEQ multiplex PCR. The sample shows fewer than 2.5 million clones, 80% to 95% of them seen only once. What was sequenced was naive CD4+ T cells from PBMCs. The subset was: CD45RA+ positively selected. The receptor was isolated from a young man in good health. Some clones in this sample may be carry-over from other donors' samples. The genes are TRBV5-1 and TRBJ2-2; 9 nucleotides line up with TRBD2. The CDR3 sequence is CASSLGSSAGGNTGELFF. The CDR3 nucleotides are TGCGCCAGCAGCTTGGGCTCCTCAGCGGGAGGGAACACCGGGGAGCTGTTTTTT. Full variable domain (outside the CDR3, taken from reference TRBV5-1 and TRBJ2-2): KAGVTQTPRYLIKTRGQQVTLSCSPISGHRSVSWYQQTPGQGLQFLFEYFSETQRNKGNFPGRFSGRQFSNSRSEMNVSTLELGDSALYLCASSLGSSAGGNTGELFFGEGSRLTVL.